The rows below give T cell receptor beta chains drawn from one sample of a study of blood T cell repertoires in COVID-19. Produced via immunoSEQ multiplex PCR; TCRdb's table is partial and in-frame only. The data show hundreds of thousands of clones, about 86% seen once. Sequencing was performed on peripheral blood. Receptor source: a woman aged 55-69 years with COVID-19, enrolled during active disease. Both conserved end residues are part of each CDR3. Each record gives: D gene, clone size, J gene, V gene, CDR3 protein, CDR3 DNA. A D gene is named only where the DNA matches it firmly. Only part of the rows carry a size: once, few, many, or a class if the clone is expanded.

>NA|NA|TRBJ1-5|TRBV2
CASSEMGGGTGNQPQHF
TGTGCCAGCAGTGAGATGGGGGGTGGGACGGGCAATCAGCCCCAGCATTTT
>NA|NA|TRBJ1-2|TRBV18
CASSPSRGYGYTF
TGTGCCAGCTCACCATCCCGCGGGTATGGCTACACCTTC
>TRBD1|NA|TRBJ1-1|TRBV7-2
CASSPDREVTEAFF
TGTGCCAGCAGCCCGGACAGGGAGGTTACTGAAGCTTTCTTT
>TRBD2|NA|TRBJ2-3|TRBV5-4
CASRMGLAGGRYTDTQYF
TGTGCCAGCAGAATGGGGCTAGCGGGGGGCCGTTACACAGATACGCAGTATTTT
>TRBD1|once|TRBJ1-5|TRBV9
CASSVGGGDQPQHF
TGTGCCAGCAGCGTTGGAGGGGGCGATCAGCCCCAGCATTTT
>TRBD1|NA|TRBJ2-7|TRBV18
CASSPPPRDSPHF
TGTGCCAGCTCACCTCCACCCCGGGACAGTCCTCACTTC
>TRBD1|once|TRBJ1-1|TRBV25-1
CASSESRGPTEAFF
TGTGCCAGCAGTGAATCTAGGGGGCCCACTGAAGCTTTCTTT
>NA|NA|TRBJ1-4|TRBV27
CASRSILRGTNEKLFF
TGTGCCAGCAGATCGATTCTCAGGGGAACTAATGAAAAACTGTTTTTT
>TRBD2|NA|TRBJ2-5|TRBV4-1
CASSPSSGEGETQYF
TGCGCCAGCAGCCCCTCTTCGGGGGAGGGAGAGACCCAGTACTTC
>TRBD1|once|TRBJ1-1|TRBV30
CALDRVYTEAFF
TGTGCCCTCGACAGGGTGTACACTGAAGCTTTCTTT
>NA|NA|TRBJ1-6|TRBV19
CASSEQGASHSPLHF
TGTGCCAGTAGCGAACAGGGAGCTTCTCATTCACCCCTCCACTTT
>NA|NA|TRBJ2-3|TRBV2
CASRGTSTDTQYF
TGTGCCAGCAGAGGGACTAGCACAGATACGCAGTATTTT
>TRBD2|NA|TRBJ2-3|TRBV13
CASSFAGDTDTQYF
TGTGCCAGCAGCTTTGCGGGGGACACAGATACGCAGTATTTT
>TRBD1|NA|TRBJ1-1|TRBV5-1
CASSDTGVAFF
TGCGCCAGCAGCGATACAGGGGTGGCTTTCTTT
>NA|once|TRBJ1-4|TRBV15
CATSRGQLEKLFF
TGTGCCACCAGCAGAGGACAGCTTGAAAAACTGTTTTTT
>NA|NA|TRBJ2-7|TRBV14
CASSQDFRVYEQYF
TGTGCCAGCAGCCAAGACTTCAGGGTCTACGAGCAGTACTTC
>TRBD1|NA|TRBJ2-1|TRBV5-1
CASSSAGQGVHEQFF
TGCGCCAGCAGCTCCGCGGGACAGGGGGTACATGAGCAGTTCTTC
>NA|many|TRBJ1-2|TRBV19
CASSTGSGVNYGYTF
TGTGCCAGTAGTACGGGTTCCGGGGTTAACTATGGCTACACCTTC
>NA|NA|TRBJ2-5|TRBV9
CASSVQGTLQETQYF
TGTGCCAGCAGCGTGCAGGGGACATTACAAGAGACCCAGTACTTC
>TRBD1|NA|TRBJ2-1|TRBV7-9
CASSLPQGASNEQFF
TGTGCCAGCAGCTTACCCCAGGGGGCGAGCAATGAGCAGTTCTTC
>TRBD1|NA|TRBJ1-1|TRBV6-1
CASSEEGATEAFF
TGTGCCAGCAGTGAGGAGGGGGCCACTGAAGCTTTCTTT
>NA|NA|TRBJ1-4|TRBV6-6
CASLNPYAGGEKLFF
TGTGCCAGCTTAAACCCATACGCGGGTGGGGAAAAACTGTTTTTT
>TRBD1|once|TRBJ2-2|TRBV10-3
CAIRADRGPTGELFF
TGTGCCATCAGGGCGGACAGGGGACCCACCGGGGAGCTGTTTTTT
>NA|NA|TRBJ1-5|TRBV6-5
CASQGKRNQPQHF
TGTGCCTCTCAGGGGAAGAGGAATCAGCCCCAGCATTTT
>NA|NA|TRBJ1-2|TRBV6-5
CASSYYDSPYGYTF
TGTGCCAGCAGTTATTACGACAGCCCCTATGGCTACACCTTC
>TRBD1|NA|TRBJ1-6|TRBV5-1
CASSRGTAESSYNSPLHF
TGCGCCAGCAGCAGGGGGACAGCCGAGAGCTCCTATAATTCACCCCTCCACTTT
>TRBD1|NA|TRBJ1-1|TRBV3-1/TRBV3-2
CASSREDRRNTEAFF
TGTGCCAGCAGCCGAGAGGACAGGCGTAACACTGAAGCTTTCTTT
>NA|NA|TRBJ1-1|TRBV11-3
CASSLTGGRTEAFF
TGTGCCAGCAGCTTAACCGGGGGGCGGACTGAAGCTTTCTTT
>TRBD1|NA|TRBJ2-5|TRBV20-1
CSARGQGQETQYF
TGCAGTGCTCGTGGACAGGGCCAAGAGACCCAGTACTTC
>NA|NA|TRBJ1-1|TRBV5-6
CASSLVPGPEAFF
TGTGCCAGCAGCTTGGTGCCAGGGCCTGAAGCTTTCTTT
>NA|NA|TRBJ1-5|TRBV2
CASSEDILQPQHF
TGTGCCAGCAGTGAAGACATTTTGCAGCCCCAGCATTTT
>TRBD2|NA|TRBJ2-1|TRBV10-3
CAITVTSGGEQFF
TGTGCCATCACCGTAACTAGCGGGGGGGAGCAGTTCTTC
>NA|once|TRBJ2-7|TRBV2
CASSEVTLGGGEQYF
TGTGCCAGCAGTGAAGTCACTCTCGGAGGTGGCGAGCAGTACTTC
>NA|once|TRBJ2-3|TRBV7-2
CASSLVGGGARTDTQYF
TGTGCCAGCAGCTTAGTAGGTGGGGGGGCCCGCACAGATACGCAGTATTTT
>NA|few|TRBJ1-4|TRBV2
CASVSPPGRGEKLFF
TGTGCCAGCGTCTCACCTCCGGGGAGAGGAGAAAAACTGTTTTTT
>TRBD1|NA|TRBJ1-5|TRBV19
CASNPWDRGASRPQHF
TGTGCCAGTAATCCCTGGGACAGGGGCGCCTCACGGCCCCAGCATTTT
>NA|NA|TRBJ1-2|TRBV5-6
CASSYKENYGYTF
TGTGCCAGCAGCTACAAGGAGAACTATGGCTACACCTTC
>NA|NA|TRBJ2-7|TRBV10-3
CAISEISGDEQYF
TGTGCCATCAGTGAGATATCGGGTGACGAGCAGTACTTC
>TRBD1|NA|TRBJ2-5|TRBV19
CASSPSTQKDRAYWETQYF
TGTGCCAGTAGTCCCTCCACCCAAAAAGACAGGGCATACTGGGAGACCCAGTACTTC
>NA|NA|TRBJ2-5|TRBV11-2
CASSQSGGRTQYF
TGTGCCAGCAGCCAAAGCGGAGGGAGGACCCAGTACTTC
>NA|NA|TRBJ1-1|TRBV5-1
CASSLQGTERAEAFF
TGCGCCAGCAGCTTACAGGGTACTGAAAGGGCTGAAGCTTTCTTT
>NA|NA|TRBJ2-7|TRBV6-5
CASRARGEQYF
TGTGCCAGCAGAGCCCGCGGCGAGCAGTACTTC
>TRBD1|once|TRBJ2-5|TRBV2
CASSGQGSTEETQYF
TGTGCCAGCAGTGGACAGGGGAGTACCGAAGAGACCCAGTACTTC
>NA|NA|TRBJ1-2|TRBV20-1
CSAGQHYGYTF
TGCAGTGCTGGACAGCACTATGGCTACACCTTC
>TRBD1|NA|TRBJ2-7|TRBV27
CASSPGTGFEQYF
TGTGCCAGCAGTCCTGGGACAGGGTTCGAGCAGTACTTC
>TRBD1|NA|TRBJ2-7|TRBV11-3
CASRRQGYEQYF
TGTGCCAGCAGAAGACAGGGCTACGAGCAGTACTTC
>NA|NA|TRBJ1-1|TRBV5-1
CASSLDNSGSAFF
TGCGCCAGCAGCTTGGACAACAGCGGATCAGCTTTCTTT
>NA|once|TRBJ2-2|TRBV11-2
CASSLGGRYRELFF
TGTGCCAGCAGCTTAGGGGGGCGGTACAGGGAGCTGTTTTTT
>NA|NA|TRBJ2-7|TRBV3-1/TRBV3-2
CAAGQSSYEQYF
TGTGCCGCGGGACAGTCATCCTACGAGCAGTACTTC
>NA|few|TRBJ1-1|TRBV5-1
CASSLDRPNAAFF
TGCGCCAGCAGCTTGGACAGGCCCAACGCGGCTTTCTTT
>NA|NA|TRBJ1-2|TRBV7-9
CASSLVSYGYTF
TGTGCCAGCAGCTTAGTTAGCTATGGCTACACCTTC
>NA|NA|TRBJ1-4|TRBV19
CASSRRMSNEKLFF
TGTGCCAGTAGCCGGAGGATGTCTAATGAAAAACTGTTTTTT
>TRBD1|NA|TRBJ2-1|TRBV18
CASSPGTGGEQFF
TGTGCCAGCTCACCCGGGACAGGGGGTGAGCAGTTCTTC
>TRBD2|NA|TRBJ2-3|TRBV6-6
CASSKAGVDTDTQYF
TGTGCCAGCAGCAAAGCGGGGGTCGACACAGATACGCAGTATTTT